This T cell receptor beta chain was profiled in a study of regulatory T cells in long-lasting Graves disease. This CDR3 is 16 amino acids long. With 0 bases clipped from V and 4 bases from J, the junction kept 5 bases outside the gene matches. In germline, CDR1 is SGHRS, CDR2 YFSETQ. Time point reported: newly diagnosed GD, antithyroid drugs for less than 3 months. RNA from PBMCs was the source of the TCR library. Notes on this clonotype: A read error may be the cause here, since a much bigger clone is one base away.

Researchers made TCR beta libraries by using iRepertoire HTBI primers and running Arm-PCR on CDR3 regions. Each CDR3 protein is one row after TCRdb ran MiXCR on the multiplex PCR reads. The sample consists of about 440,000 distinct CDR3 sequences, just under 15% of them appearing once. This sample was also put to use in a study of T cells in Graves' hyperthyroidism and ophthalmopathy.

Sequences were derived from peripheral blood mononuclear cells (PBMCs), sampled at new diagnosis, from a patient treated with antithyroid drugs. The V and J genes are TRBV5-1 and TRBJ2-7, with 12 bases fitting TRBD2. The clonotype comes from a woman in her 30s with Graves disease. The CDR3 here is CASSLGLAGATYEQYF. CDR3 DNA sequence: TGCGCCAGCAGCTTGGGACTAGCGGGAGCTACTTACGAGCAGTACTTC.